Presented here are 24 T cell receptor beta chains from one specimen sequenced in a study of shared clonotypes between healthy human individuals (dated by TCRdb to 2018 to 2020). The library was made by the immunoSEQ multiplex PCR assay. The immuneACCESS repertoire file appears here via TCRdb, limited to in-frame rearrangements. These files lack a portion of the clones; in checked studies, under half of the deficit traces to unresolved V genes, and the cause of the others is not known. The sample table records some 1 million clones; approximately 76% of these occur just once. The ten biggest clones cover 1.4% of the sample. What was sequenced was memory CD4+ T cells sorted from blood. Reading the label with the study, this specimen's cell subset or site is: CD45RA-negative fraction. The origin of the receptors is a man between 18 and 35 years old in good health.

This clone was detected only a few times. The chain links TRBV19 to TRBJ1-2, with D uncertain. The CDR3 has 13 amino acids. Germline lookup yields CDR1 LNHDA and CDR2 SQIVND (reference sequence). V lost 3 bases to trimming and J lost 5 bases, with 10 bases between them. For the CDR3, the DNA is TGTGCCAGTAGTATCGGTTCGCAATATGGCTACACCTTC. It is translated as CASSIGSQYGYTF.

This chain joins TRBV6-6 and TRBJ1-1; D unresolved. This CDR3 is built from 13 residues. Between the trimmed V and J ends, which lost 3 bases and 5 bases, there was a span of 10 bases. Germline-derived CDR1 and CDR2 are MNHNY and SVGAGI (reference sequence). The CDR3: CASSYGDMTEAFF. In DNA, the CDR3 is TGTGCCAGCAGTTATGGGGATATGACTGAAGCTTTCTTT.

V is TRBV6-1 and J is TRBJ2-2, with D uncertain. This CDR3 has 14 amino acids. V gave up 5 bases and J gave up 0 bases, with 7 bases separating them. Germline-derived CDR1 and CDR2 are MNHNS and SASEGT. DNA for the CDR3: TGTGCCAGCAGTCCCATGGCGAACACCGGGGAGCTGTTTTTT. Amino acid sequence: CASSPMANTGELFF.

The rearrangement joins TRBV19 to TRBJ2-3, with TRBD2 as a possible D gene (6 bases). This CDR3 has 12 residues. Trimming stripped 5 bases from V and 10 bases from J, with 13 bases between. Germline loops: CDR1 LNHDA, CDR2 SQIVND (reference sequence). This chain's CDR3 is CASSPGVAAQYF. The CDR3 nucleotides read TGTGCCAGTAGTCCCGGGGTAGCGGCGCAGTATTTT.

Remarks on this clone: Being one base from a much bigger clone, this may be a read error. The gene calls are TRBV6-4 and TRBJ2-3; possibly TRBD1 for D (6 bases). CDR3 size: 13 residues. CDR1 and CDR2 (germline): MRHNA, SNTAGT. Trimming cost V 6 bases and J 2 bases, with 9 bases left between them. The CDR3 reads CASSRQVTDTQYF. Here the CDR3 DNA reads TGTGCCAGCAGCAGACAGGTCACAGATACGCAGTATTTT.

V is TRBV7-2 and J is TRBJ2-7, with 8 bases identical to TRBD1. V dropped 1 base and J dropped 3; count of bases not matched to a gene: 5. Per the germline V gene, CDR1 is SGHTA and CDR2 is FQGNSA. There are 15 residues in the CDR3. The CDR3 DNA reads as TGTGCCAGCAGCTTAGGGGGGACAGGCCGCTACGAGCAGTACTTC. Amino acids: CASSLGGTGRYEQYF.

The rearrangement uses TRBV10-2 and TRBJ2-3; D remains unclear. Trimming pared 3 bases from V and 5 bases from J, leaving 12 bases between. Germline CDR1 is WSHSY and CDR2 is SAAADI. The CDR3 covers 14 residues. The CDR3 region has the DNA TGCGCCAGCAGTGACCGACGGCTCGGAGATACGCAGTATTTT. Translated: CASSDRRLGDTQYF.

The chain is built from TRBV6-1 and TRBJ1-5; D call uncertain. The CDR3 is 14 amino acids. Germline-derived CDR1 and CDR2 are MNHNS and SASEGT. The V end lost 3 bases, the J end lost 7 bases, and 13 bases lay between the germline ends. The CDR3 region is CASSEEHLIQPQHF. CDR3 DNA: TGTGCCAGCAGTGAGGAGCACCTTATCCAGCCCCAGCATTTT.

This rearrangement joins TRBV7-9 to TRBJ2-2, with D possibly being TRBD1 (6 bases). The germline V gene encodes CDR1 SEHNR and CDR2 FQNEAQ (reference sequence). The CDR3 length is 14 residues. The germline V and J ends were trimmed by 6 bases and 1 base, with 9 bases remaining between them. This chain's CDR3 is CASRYRVNTGELFF. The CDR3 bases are TGTGCCAGCAGATACAGGGTGAACACCGGGGAGCTGTTTTTT.

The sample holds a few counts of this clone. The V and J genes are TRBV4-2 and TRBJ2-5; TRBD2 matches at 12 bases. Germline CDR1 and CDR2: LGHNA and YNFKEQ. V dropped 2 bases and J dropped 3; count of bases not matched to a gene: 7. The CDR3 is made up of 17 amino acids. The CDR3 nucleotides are TGTGCCAGCAGCCAATATGCTCTAGCGGGAGGGGAAGAGACCCAGTACTTC. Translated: CASSQYALAGGEETQYF.

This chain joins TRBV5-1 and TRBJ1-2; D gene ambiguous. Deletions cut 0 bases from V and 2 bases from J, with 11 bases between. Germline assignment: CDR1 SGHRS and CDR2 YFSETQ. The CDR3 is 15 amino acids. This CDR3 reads CASSLEPDLNYGYTF. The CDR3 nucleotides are TGCGCCAGCAGCTTGGAGCCAGACCTAAACTATGGCTACACCTTC.

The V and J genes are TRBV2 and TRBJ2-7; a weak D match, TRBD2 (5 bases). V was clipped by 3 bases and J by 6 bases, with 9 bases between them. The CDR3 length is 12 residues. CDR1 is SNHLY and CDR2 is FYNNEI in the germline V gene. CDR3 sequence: CASSDWEFEQYF. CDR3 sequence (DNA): TGTGCCAGCAGTGATTGGGAGTTCGAGCAGTACTTC.

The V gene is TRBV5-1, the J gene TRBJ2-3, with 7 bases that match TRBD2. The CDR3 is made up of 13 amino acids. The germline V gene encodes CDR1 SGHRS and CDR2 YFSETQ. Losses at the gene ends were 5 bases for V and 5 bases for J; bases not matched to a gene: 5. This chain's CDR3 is CASSKGGVDTQYF. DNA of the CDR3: TGCGCCAGCAGTAAGGGAGGGGTAGATACGCAGTATTTT. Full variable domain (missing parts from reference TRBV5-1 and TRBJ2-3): KAGVTQTPRYLIKTRGQQVTLSCSPISGHRSVSWYQQTPGQGLQFLFEYFSETQRNKGNFPGRFSGRQFSNSRSEMNVSTLELGDSALYLCASSKGGVDTQYFGPGTRLTVL.

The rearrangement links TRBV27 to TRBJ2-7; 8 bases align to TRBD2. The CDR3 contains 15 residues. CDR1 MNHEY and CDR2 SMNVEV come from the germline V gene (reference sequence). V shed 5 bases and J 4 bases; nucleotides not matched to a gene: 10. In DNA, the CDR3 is TGTGCCAGCAGTCGTAGCGGGACCGCGGGGTACGAGCAGTACTTC. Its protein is CASSRSGTAGYEQYF.

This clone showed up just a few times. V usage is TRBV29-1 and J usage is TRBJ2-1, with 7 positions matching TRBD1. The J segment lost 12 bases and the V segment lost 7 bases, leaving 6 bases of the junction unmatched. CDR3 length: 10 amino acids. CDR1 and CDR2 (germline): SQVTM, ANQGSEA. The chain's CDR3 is CSGKEGAQFF. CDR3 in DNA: TGCAGCGGGAAAGAGGGGGCGCAGTTCTTC.

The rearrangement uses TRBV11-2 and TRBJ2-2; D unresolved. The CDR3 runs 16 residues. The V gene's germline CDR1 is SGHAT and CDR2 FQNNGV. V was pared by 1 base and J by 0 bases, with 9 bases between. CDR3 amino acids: CASSLGVGPNTGELFF. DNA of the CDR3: TGTGCCAGCAGCTTAGGGGTCGGACCGAACACCGGGGAGCTGTTTTTT.

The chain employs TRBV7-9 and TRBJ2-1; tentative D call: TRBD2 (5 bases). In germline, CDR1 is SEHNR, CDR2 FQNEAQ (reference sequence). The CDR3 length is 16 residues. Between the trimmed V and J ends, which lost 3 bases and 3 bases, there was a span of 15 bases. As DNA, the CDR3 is TGTGCCAGCAGCTTCGAAACGGGAAAAGTCTACAATGAGCAGTTCTTC. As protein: CASSFETGKVYNEQFF.

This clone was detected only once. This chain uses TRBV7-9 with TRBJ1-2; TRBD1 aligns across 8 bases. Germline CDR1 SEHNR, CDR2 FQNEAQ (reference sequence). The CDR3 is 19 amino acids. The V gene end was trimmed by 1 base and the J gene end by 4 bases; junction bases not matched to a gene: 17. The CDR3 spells CASSLGPIRDRSHRYGYTF. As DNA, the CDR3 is TGTGCCAGCAGCTTAGGTCCGATAAGGGACAGGTCCCACCGCTATGGCTACACCTTC.

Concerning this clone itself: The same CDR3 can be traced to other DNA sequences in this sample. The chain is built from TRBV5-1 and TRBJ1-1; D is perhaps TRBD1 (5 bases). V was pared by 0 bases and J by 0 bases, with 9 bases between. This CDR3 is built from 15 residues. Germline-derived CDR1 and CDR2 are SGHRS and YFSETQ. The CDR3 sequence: CASSLETGLNTEAFF. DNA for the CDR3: TGCGCCAGCAGCTTGGAAACAGGTTTGAACACTGAAGCTTTCTTT.

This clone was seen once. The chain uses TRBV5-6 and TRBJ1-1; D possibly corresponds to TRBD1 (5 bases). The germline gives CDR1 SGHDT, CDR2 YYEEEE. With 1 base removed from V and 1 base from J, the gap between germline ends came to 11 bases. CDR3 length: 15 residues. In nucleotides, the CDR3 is TGTGCCAGCAGCTTGCTTGGGACCGGGAACACTGAAGCTTTCTTT. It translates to CASSLLGTGNTEAFF.

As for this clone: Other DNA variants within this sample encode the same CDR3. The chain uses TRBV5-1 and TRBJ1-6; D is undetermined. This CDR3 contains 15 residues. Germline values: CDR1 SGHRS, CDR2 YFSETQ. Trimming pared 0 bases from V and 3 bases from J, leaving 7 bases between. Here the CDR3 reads CASSLGQVYNSPLHF. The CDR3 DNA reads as TGCGCCAGCAGCTTGGGGCAGGTCTATAATTCACCCCTCCACTTT.

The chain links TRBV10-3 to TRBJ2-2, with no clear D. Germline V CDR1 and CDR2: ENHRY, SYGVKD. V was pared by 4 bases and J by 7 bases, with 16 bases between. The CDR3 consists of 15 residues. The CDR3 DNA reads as TGTGCCATCAGTGGTAATCTGGGGTTGGACGGGGAGCTGTTTTTT. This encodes CAISGNLGLDGELFF.

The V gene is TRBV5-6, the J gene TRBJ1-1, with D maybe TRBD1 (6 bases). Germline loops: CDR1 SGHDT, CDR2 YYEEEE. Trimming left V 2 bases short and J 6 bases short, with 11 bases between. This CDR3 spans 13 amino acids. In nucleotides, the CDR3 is TGTGCCAGCAGCTTTACAGGGTTCGCTGAAGCTTTCTTT. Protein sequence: CASSFTGFAEAFF.

CDR3 in amino acids: CACRGPLFEAQYF. In DNA, the CDR3 is TGTGCCTGCAGAGGGCCCCTATTTGAGGCCCAGTACTTC. The V gene is TRBV30, the J gene TRBJ2-5, with a possible D match to TRBD2 (5 bases). The CDR3 has 13 amino acids. V gave up 6 bases and J gave up 9 bases, with 20 bases separating them. Germline loops: CDR1 GTSNPN, CDR2 SVGIG (reference sequence).